This passage covers 20 T cell receptor beta chains from one sample sequenced in a study of T cells in Graves' hyperthyroidism and ophthalmopathy (dated by TCRdb to the late 2010s). Library preparation used multiplex PCR. Instrument on record: Illumina HiSeq 2000. Amplification of TCR beta CDR3 regions was carried out from RNA transcripts. For the first round of RT-PCR on the TCR CDR3, the HTBI primer set was used together with the Qiagen OneStep RT-PCR kit. TCRdb redid the processing of the public reads, applying fastp at Q25 and MiXCR, and retained in-frame beta chains. CDR3 protein duplicates are merged, each entry listing the most common genes and DNA. For this sample there are around 400,000 distinct CDR3 sequences; around 13% appear just once. 9.2% of the sample is taken by the ten largest. The sample consisted of blood. The source is a young woman with Graves' hyperthyroidism.

This clonotype was counted many times. The chain recombines TRBV12-3 or TRBV12-4 with TRBJ1-5; 10 nucleotides match TRBD1. V was pared by 3 bases and J by 2 bases, with 7 bases of the junction left unmatched. CDR3 length: 17 residues. The CDR3 sequence: CASSFRGDRGRNQPQHF. The DNA for the CDR3 is TGTGCCAGCAGTTTTCGGGGGGACAGGGGTCGCAATCAGCCCCAGCATTTT.

Details on this clonotype: A much bigger clone sits one base away, suggesting this may be a read error. The chain links TRBV20-1 to TRBJ2-7, with D perhaps matching TRBD1 or TRBD2 (5 bases each). The CDR3 has 17 residues. Germline-derived CDR1 and CDR2 are DFQATT and SNEGSKA (reference sequence). Deletions cut 0 bases from V and 2 bases from J, with 20 bases between. CDR3 nucleotides: TGCAGTGCTAGAGACGATGGGGCAGGAGGAGGAGCCTACGAGCAGTACTTC. Translated: CSARDDGAGGGAYEQYF.

This clonotype was seen many times. The chain has TRBV12-3 or TRBV12-4 and TRBJ2-7, with 10 nucleotides matching TRBD2. V was pared by 3 bases and J by 3 bases, with 14 bases of the junction left unmatched. This CDR3 is 18 amino acids long. The CDR3 DNA follows: TGTGCCAGCAGTTTGGACAGCACCTCGACTAGCGGGCTCTACGAGCAGTACTTC. Protein sequence: CASSLDSTSTSGLYEQYF.

The table lists this clonotype with a few counts. V and J are TRBV10-3 and TRBJ2-7, with no clear D. Trimming cost V 2 bases and J 6 bases, with 8 bases left between them. CDR3 length equals 12 residues. Germline V gene data show CDR1 as ENHRY and CDR2 as SYGVKD. The DNA of the CDR3 is TGTGCCATCAGTGAGGCGAACACCGAGCAGTACTTC. It is translated as CAISEANTEQYF.

This clonotype was found many times. The CDR3 here is CASSPWDSSNEKLFF. The CDR3 coding sequence is TGTGCCAGCTCACCCTGGGACAGCTCTAATGAAAAACTGTTTTTT. The gene calls are TRBV18 and TRBJ1-4, with 7 bases fitting TRBD1. This CDR3 has 15 residues. The trim removed 3 bases at V and 3 bases at J, leaving 4 bases unmatched. CDR1 is KGHSH and CDR2 is LQKENI in the germline V gene.

This clonotype was observed many times. The genes are TRBV18 and TRBJ2-3; 13 bases are shared with TRBD2. With V trimmed by 3 bases and J by 5 bases, 5 bases remained unmatched. The CDR3 consists of 16 residues. The germline V gene encodes CDR1 KGHSH and CDR2 LQKENI. This CDR3 reads CASSPRLAGGKDTQYF. DNA of the CDR3: TGTGCCAGCTCACCTCGACTAGCGGGAGGTAAAGATACGCAGTATTTT.

The table lists this clonotype with many counts. The DNA for the CDR3 is TGTGCCAGTAAGTGGTCTAGCGCCTCCTACAATGAGCAGTTCTTC. Translation gives CASKWSSASYNEQFF. The chain recombines TRBV19 with TRBJ2-1, with D perhaps matching TRBD2 (6 bases). Trimming pared 7 bases from V and 0 bases from J, leaving 13 bases between. Germline values: CDR1 LNHDA, CDR2 SQIVND (reference sequence). This CDR3 has 15 amino acids.

This clonotype was counted at least ten times. The chain combines TRBV27 with TRBJ1-2, with D perhaps TRBD1 (6 bases). V lost 8 bases and J lost 4, with 23 bases in between. Germline V CDR1 and CDR2: MNHEY, SMNVEV (reference sequence). This CDR3 is built from 16 residues. CDR3 in amino acids: CASLRVYREAFYGYTF. The DNA for the CDR3 is TGTGCCAGCCTTCGAGTATACAGGGAAGCATTCTATGGCTACACCTTC.

The chain uses TRBV24-1 and TRBJ1-4, with D unresolved. The CDR3 runs 14 residues. Trimming took 3 bases from V and 8 from J, leaving 12 bases between them. Germline-derived CDR1 and CDR2 are KGHDR and SFDVKD. In DNA, the CDR3 is TGTGCCACCAGTGATGCGGGTAAAAGCGAAAAACTGTTTTTT. Protein product: CATSDAGKSEKLFF.

The table lists this clonotype with many counts. The chain links TRBV20-1 to TRBJ1-5; D is unresolved. Germline CDR1 DFQATT, CDR2 SNEGSKA (reference sequence). Deletions cut 6 bases from V and 5 bases from J, with 23 bases between. The CDR3 extends over 16 amino acids. As DNA, the CDR3 is TGCAGTGCCACCACCCATATATCTCTTCGCGATCAGCCCCAGCATTTT. Its protein product is CSATTHISLRDQPQHF.

The V call is TRBV7-3, the J call TRBJ2-3; TRBD2 matches 9 bases. V lost 3 bases, J lost 6 bases, and 10 bases stayed unmatched. CDR1 is SGHTA and CDR2 is FQGTGA in the germline V gene. The CDR3 length is 16 residues. The CDR3 spells CASSLGPAGGGDTQYF. The CDR3 coding sequence is TGTGCCAGCAGCTTGGGGCCGGCGGGGGGGGGGGATACGCAGTATTTT.

The CDR3 sequence: CASSYSNRGTPQETQYF. DNA of the CDR3: TGTGCCAGCAGTTACTCGAACCGAGGGACACCCCAAGAGACCCAGTACTTC. The chain couples TRBV6-9 to TRBJ2-5; D is perhaps TRBD1 (6 bases). V was shortened by 3 bases and J by 1 base, with 18 bases between the two germline ends. The germline gives CDR1 MNHGY, CDR2 SVAAGI. CDR3 length: 17 residues.

This clonotype was recorded many times. The V call is TRBV2, the J call TRBJ2-1; D remains ambiguous. The CDR3 has 11 amino acids. The germline V gene encodes CDR1 SNHLY and CDR2 FYNNEI. V was cut by 6 bases and J by 6 bases, with 6 bases left in between. The CDR3 sequence: CASSPFNEQFF. The CDR3 region has the DNA TGTGCCAGCAGCCCATTCAATGAGCAGTTCTTC.

V usage is TRBV9 and J usage is TRBJ1-1, with D possibly being TRBD1 (6 bases). This CDR3 region has 14 residues. Trimming shortened V by 4 bases and J by 3 bases, and 13 bases separated the two germline ends. The germline gives CDR1 SGDLS, CDR2 YYNGEE. The CDR3: CASSPPRGDTEAFF. The CDR3 DNA reads as TGTGCCAGCAGCCCCCCCAGGGGCGACACTGAAGCTTTCTTT.

In its sample, this clonotype was seen many times. The chain links TRBV29-1 to TRBJ1-5; D might be TRBD1 (6 bases). This CDR3 is 13 amino acids long. Germline V gene sequence: CDR1 SQVTM, CDR2 ANQGSEA. V lost 4 bases and J lost 4, with 11 bases in between. The CDR3 sequence: CSVVLGGNQPQHF. The CDR3 DNA is TGCAGCGTTGTCCTAGGGGGTAATCAGCCCCAGCATTTT.

In this sample, this clonotype turned up many times. This chain uses TRBV27 with TRBJ2-1; a weak D match, TRBD2 (5 bases). The CDR3 sequence is 13 residues long. Trimming shortened V by 0 bases and J by 12 bases, and 12 bases separated the two germline ends. Germline CDR1 reads MNHEY; CDR2 reads SMNVEV (reference sequence). For the CDR3, the DNA is TGTGCCAGCAGTTTATCAAGGACTGAAAGGCAGTTCTTC. It yields the protein CASSLSRTERQFF.

This clonotype was seen ten or more times. CDR3 region: CSVGEGEKLFF. CDR3 bases: TGCAGCGTTGGGGAGGGCGAAAAACTGTTTTTT. This sequence joins TRBV29-1 and TRBJ1-4; D is unclear. CDR3 length equals 11 residues. V gave up 4 bases and J gave up 8 bases, with 8 bases separating them. Germline V gene lookup returns CDR1 SQVTM and CDR2 ANQGSEA.

This clonotype was observed many times. V and J are TRBV13 and TRBJ1-1; D is unresolved. The CDR3 is 14 residues long. Trimming pared 3 bases from V and 0 bases from J, leaving 8 bases between. Germline V lookup: CDR1 PRHDT, CDR2 FYEKMQ (reference sequence). CDR3: CASSFPGLNTEAFF. In nucleotides, the CDR3 is TGTGCCAGCAGCTTCCCAGGTTTGAACACTGAAGCTTTCTTT.

Comments on this clonotype: Likely a read error: the CDR3 ends without its conserved phenylalanine or tryptophan. The rearrangement uses TRBV20-1 and TRBJ2-7; 7 bases line up with TRBD2. Germline loops: CDR1 DFQATT, CDR2 SNEGSKA (reference sequence). The CDR3 is 15 residues long. Trimming cost V 7 bases and J 0 bases; bases outside gene matches: 12. As DNA, the CDR3 is TGCAGTGTCAAGATGGTAGCGGGCCTCTCCTACGAGCAGTACTCC. Its protein is CSVKMVAGLSYEQYS.

V and J are TRBV4-1 and TRBJ2-7; 8 bases are shared with TRBD1. V was pared by 5 bases and J by 1 base, with 4 bases of the junction left unmatched. CDR1 is MGHRA, CDR2 YSYEKL, per germline. The CDR3 has 14 residues. The DNA of the CDR3 is TGCGCCAGCAGCTTTCAGGGGGCGTCCTACGAGCAGTACTTC. This translates into CASSFQGASYEQYF.